This T cell receptor (beta chain) was recovered during a study of T-cell memory formation after mild COVID-19. This clonotype appeared a few times. Its antigen is undetermined. General study results and limits: Day 15 to 85 contracting clones showed balanced CD4/CD8; day 15 to 37 expanders favored CD4+.

The TCR alpha and TCR beta cDNA libraries, bearing sample barcodes and UMIs, were generated by 5'RACE using constant-segment primers. Via MiXCR, TCRdb re-called the 5' RACE reads, giving one row per CDR3 protein. In the table there are about 470,000 distinct CDR3 sequences, around a quarter of which are singletons. J was trimmed by 7 bases and V by 3 bases; bases with no gene match: 10. The germline V gene encodes CDR1 SGDLS and CDR2 YYNGEE. The CDR3 loop spans 15 amino acids. V usage is TRBV9 and J usage is TRBJ2-1, with 7 bases fitting TRBD2. The specimen sequenced was PBMCs or a T cell subset sorted from them (not recorded which). The sequence was collected from an adult woman who had mild COVID-19 (a few samples of this study predate the infection). Cell type and time point are not known. The CDR3 is CASSAGGRASNEQFF. The CDR3 DNA follows: TGTGCCAGCAGCGCGGGGGGACGGGCCTCGAATGAGCAGTTCTTC.